These T cell receptor beta chains were read from a single sample in a study of blood T cells in healthy people across ages. A single record per CDR3 protein comes from TCRdb applying MiXCR to the 5' RACE reads. The sample has hundreds of thousands of distinct CDR3 sequences, approximately 40% seen once. Sequenced sample: blood. The receptors stem from a man older than 75 in good health. CDR3s include the opening cysteine and the closing phenylalanine or tryptophan. Some rows have no size entry. The others give once, few or many, or a class for an expanded clone.

clone_size v_call cdr3_aa
NA TRBV6-2/TRBV6-3 CATDTGTLVDTQYF
few TRBV2 CASSEGAAGGQTDTQYF
few TRBV7-2 CASSLDTPGTNSPLHF
once TRBV4-3 CASSPGGHRSTEAFF
NA TRBV5-1 CASSTEGSYEQYF
NA TRBV5-1 CASSNTNREYTEAFF
NA TRBV10-3 CAISELENTEAFF
many TRBV11-1 CASSRYGYEQFF
few TRBV15 CATSKPTGASGTDTQYF
few TRBV7-8 CASSLREGYNQPQHF
few TRBV6-2/TRBV6-3 CASSRQGSPGANVLTF
many TRBV2 CASRETEATYEQYF
NA TRBV29-1 CSVVSGFSYGYTF
few TRBV11-2 CASSLDPGNTQYF
NA TRBV6-2/TRBV6-3 CTSSLGSGLYNEQFF
NA TRBV5-6 CASSFRQELTFGYTEAFF
many TRBV7-2 CASSSRTSGGSMAQYF
NA TRBV9 CASSVTAGSYNEQFF
NA TRBV18 CASSRAGTGGNEQFF
NA TRBV6-6 CASTPAAGSGGTQYF
NA TRBV3-1 CASSHDQETQYF
few TRBV5-1 CASSLDGANTEAFF
once TRBV20-1 CSASSGTTSEAFF
NA TRBV12-3/TRBV12-4 CASSFRAAATYEQYF
many TRBV6-2/TRBV6-3 CASSPSQDEPETQYF
NA TRBV20-1 CSAELAGYNEQFF
NA TRBV11-3 CASSLGVAGGQDTQYF
NA TRBV12-5 CASGIGRVYNEQFF
few TRBV2 CASPNPDRVGGEQFF
NA TRBV6-2/TRBV6-3 CASSDARDGGYTF
NA TRBV7-2 CASSPGTRTRNTIYF
NA TRBV6-2/TRBV6-3 CASSSRRTSGSYEQYF
many TRBV5-1 CASAPGGSGQPQHF
NA TRBV10-3 CAISKDSTVGNTIYF
many TRBV29-1 CSVTFRDRKYNEQFF
many TRBV20-1 CSAQGLAGSLNYEQYF
few TRBV6-5 CASRGRAANEQFF
NA TRBV28 CASSLEQGVSLLHF
few TRBV7-2 CASSLVGQSYNHYEQYF